The 6 T cell receptor beta chains below all came from one sample that was sequenced in a study of monozygotic twins with inflammatory bowel disease (dated by TCRdb to between 2018 and 2020). Library preparation employed 5' RACE. Sequencing was performed on an Illumina HiSeq 2500. After the reads were reprocessed by TCRdb, one entry was made per CDR3 protein sequence, with no DNA. This sample's clone table shows more than 350,000 distinct CDR3 sequences. About 2.3% of the sample is taken by the ten largest. Source material: blood. The receptors were gathered from a human donor with ulcerative colitis or Crohn's disease, or a healthy co-twin of an affected twin (not recorded which).

This sequence joins TRBV5-1 and TRBJ2-7; the TCRdb D gene call, TRBD2, has no DNA to confirm it. There are 14 residues in the CDR3. Per germline, CDR1 SGHRS and CDR2 YFSETQ. CDR3 sequence: CASSPTSVSYEQYF.

The V call is TRBV7-9, the J call TRBJ2-1; the D call of TRBD1 rests on TCRdb alone, since no DNA is present to check it. Germline V gene data show CDR1 as SEHNR and CDR2 as FQNEAQ (reference sequence). This CDR3 contains 15 residues. CDR3 loop: CASSFWGQAGNEQFF.

The chain carries TRBV7-6 and TRBJ2-2. This CDR3 contains 15 residues. Germline values: CDR1 SGHVS, CDR2 FNYEAQ. The CDR3 sequence: CASSLAVTNTGELFF.

The chain employs TRBV4-1 and TRBJ2-1; TCRdb's assignment of TRBD1 cannot be checked, as there is no DNA. CDR1 and CDR2 from the germline V gene are MGHRA and YSYEKL. The CDR3 sequence is 15 residues long. CDR3 in amino acids: CASSQDHTGVYEQFF.

The genes are TRBV12-3 or TRBV12-4 and TRBJ1-5; as DNA is missing, the TRBD1 call by TCRdb cannot be tested. This CDR3 is built from 14 residues. CDR3 amino acids: CASSLGAATQPQHF.

This rearrangement joins TRBV18 to TRBJ2-1; TCRdb picks TRBD1, but there is no DNA to check that call. This CDR3 region has 13 residues. CDR1 is KGHSH and CDR2 is LQKENI in the germline V gene. The CDR3 sequence: CASSPQQGNEQFF. Together with reference TRBV18 and TRBJ2-1, the CDR3 gives the full variable domain: NAGVMQNPRHLVRRRGQEARLRCSPMKGHSHVYWYRQLPEEGLKFMVYLQKENIIDESGMPKERFSAEFPKEGPSILRIQQVVRGDSAAYFCASSPQQGNEQFFGPGTRLTVL.